The 8 T cell receptor beta chains presented below share a single source sample, sequenced in a study of shared clonotypes between healthy human individuals. Using immunoSEQ multiplex PCR, the repertoire was profiled, and TCRdb retains in-frame clones only, with some absent. The sample has hundreds of thousands of clones; around three quarters are singletons. The sequenced sample was PBMCs. These receptors all come from a woman between 40 and 50 years old in good health. Some clones in this sample may be carry-over from other donors' samples.

V usage is TRBV28 and J usage is TRBJ2-2; 11 nucleotides match TRBD2. This CDR3 contains 18 residues. Germline trimming cut 3 bases from V and 3 bases from J; bases unmatched to any gene: 9. Germline-derived CDR1 and CDR2 are MDHEN and SYDVKM. The CDR3 protein is CASSFSAGLAGDTGELFF. CDR3 nucleotide sequence: TGTGCCAGCAGTTTTTCCGCCGGACTAGCGGGCGACACCGGGGAGCTGTTTTTT. The full variable domain, completed using reference TRBV28 and TRBJ2-2, is DVKVTQSSRYLVKRTGEKVFLECVQDMDHENMFWYRQDPGLGLRLIYFSYDVKMKEKGDIPEGYSVSREKKERFSLILESASTNQTSMYLCASSFSAGLAGDTGELFFGEGSRLTVL.

This clone was found many times. This sample also contains other DNA sequences that code for the same CDR3. The chain has TRBV11-1 and TRBJ1-1; no reliable D call. The CDR3 has 12 residues. V was clipped by 3 bases and J by 6 bases, with 8 bases between them. CDR1 is SGHAT, CDR2 FQDESV, per germline (reference sequence). The CDR3 region is CASSFDRAEAFF. The CDR3 nucleotides are TGTGCCAGCAGCTTTGATCGGGCTGAAGCTTTCTTT.

The chain joins TRBV28 to TRBJ1-1; D is unclear. There are 18 residues in the CDR3. Germline assignment: CDR1 MDHEN and CDR2 SYDVKM. V was shortened by 4 bases and J by 1 base, with 22 bases between the two germline ends. Written as DNA, the CDR3 is TGTGCCAGCAGTTCTTATGGCCCCTGGACGGATAAGAACACTGAAGCTTTCTTT. Translating gives CASSSYGPWTDKNTEAFF. Looking up the rest from reference TRBV28 and TRBJ1-1 gives the full variable domain: DVKVTQSSRYLVKRTGEKVFLECVQDMDHENMFWYRQDPGLGLRLIYFSYDVKMKEKGDIPEGYSVSREKKERFSLILESASTNQTSMYLCASSSYGPWTDKNTEAFFGQGTRLTVV.

The chain combines TRBV30 with TRBJ1-1, with unresolved D. CDR1 GTSNPN and CDR2 SVGIG come from the germline V gene (reference sequence). Between the trimmed V and J ends, which lost 8 bases and 6 bases, there was a span of 13 bases. CDR3 length: 11 amino acids. The CDR3 bases are TGTGCCAGAGGAGCCGGACCTGAAGCTTTCTTT. It yields the protein CARGAGPEAFF.

The chain links TRBV5-6 to TRBJ2-5; D gene ambiguous. V was trimmed by 1 base and J by 2 bases, leaving 6 bases between them. The V gene's germline CDR1 is SGHDT and CDR2 YYEEEE. This CDR3 has 13 residues. The CDR3 spells CASSLYSQETQYF. In DNA, the CDR3 is TGTGCCAGCAGCTTGTACAGTCAAGAGACCCAGTACTTC.

CDR3 sequence reads: CASSLTSGRATDTQYF. The CDR3 DNA follows: TGTGCCAGCAGCTTGACTAGCGGGAGGGCCACAGATACGCAGTATTTT. The chain employs TRBV7-9 and TRBJ2-3; 14 positions match TRBD2. The CDR3 totals 16 residues. The trim removed 3 bases at V and 2 bases at J, leaving 1 base unmatched. Germline assignment: CDR1 SEHNR and CDR2 FQNEAQ (reference sequence).

This clone was observed a few times. This sequence joins TRBV28 and TRBJ1-5; D gene unclear. Germline assignment: CDR1 MDHEN and CDR2 SYDVKM. V lost 4 bases to trimming and J lost 6 bases, with 4 bases between them. The CDR3 is 11 amino acids. In DNA, the CDR3 is TGTGCCAGCAGTTCACGTCAGCCCCAGCATTTT. This encodes CASSSRQPQHF.

This chain joins TRBV4-2 and TRBJ1-3; perhaps TRBD1 as D (6 bases). The CDR3 has 16 amino acids. Deletions cut 4 bases from V and 1 base from J, with 14 bases between. The germline V gene has CDR1 LGHNA and CDR2 YNFKEQ. DNA of the CDR3: TGTGCCAGCAGCCGGGGGGGGCAGGGGTCTGGAAACACCATATATTTT. This translates into CASSRGGQGSGNTIYF.